This TCR beta chain was observed in a study of blood T cell repertoires in COVID-19. As handled by the study authors: The assay estimated nucleated cells by amplifying reference gene primers. Method: immunoSEQ multiplex PCR; TCRdb's copy keeps in-frame clones and lacks some. V and J calls and clone size come straight from that table; D and trimming were deduced from the DNA. The repertoire holds approximately 150,000 clones, with 82% as singletons. Individuals aged about 18 to 100 years were recruited from about two dozen US areas. Participants reported their clinical history, and cohort assignment relied on those reports. What the recovered Cohort 3 donors had was two negative PCRs, clearance, or symptom resolution. In germline, CDR1 is LNHNV, CDR2 YYDKDF (reference sequence). V dropped 0 bases and J dropped 9; count of bases not matched to a gene: 2. This CDR3 is 15 amino acids long.

The receptor was derived from a man aged 60 to 69 who had recovered from COVID-19. V gene TRBV15 combines with J gene TRBJ1-6; 10 nucleotides match TRBD1. The sample consisted of PBMCs or T cells enriched from blood (not recorded which). The CDR3 region is CATSRDRQGASPLHF. The DNA of the CDR3 is TGTGCCACCAGCAGAGATCGACAGGGGGCTTCACCCCTCCACTTT.